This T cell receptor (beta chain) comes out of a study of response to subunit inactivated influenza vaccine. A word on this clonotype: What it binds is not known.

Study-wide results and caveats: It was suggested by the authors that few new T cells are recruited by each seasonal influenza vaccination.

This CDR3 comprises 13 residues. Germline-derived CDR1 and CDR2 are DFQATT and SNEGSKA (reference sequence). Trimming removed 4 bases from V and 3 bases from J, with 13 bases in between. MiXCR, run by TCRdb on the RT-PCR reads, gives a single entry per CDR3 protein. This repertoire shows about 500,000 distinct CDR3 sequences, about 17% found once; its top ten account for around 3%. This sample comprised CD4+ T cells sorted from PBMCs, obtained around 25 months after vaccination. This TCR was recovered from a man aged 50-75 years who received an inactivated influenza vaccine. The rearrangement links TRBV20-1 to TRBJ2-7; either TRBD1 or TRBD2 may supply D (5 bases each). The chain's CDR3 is CSATWGSGYEQYF. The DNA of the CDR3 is TGCAGTGCTACGTGGGGGTCGGGCTACGAGCAGTACTTC.